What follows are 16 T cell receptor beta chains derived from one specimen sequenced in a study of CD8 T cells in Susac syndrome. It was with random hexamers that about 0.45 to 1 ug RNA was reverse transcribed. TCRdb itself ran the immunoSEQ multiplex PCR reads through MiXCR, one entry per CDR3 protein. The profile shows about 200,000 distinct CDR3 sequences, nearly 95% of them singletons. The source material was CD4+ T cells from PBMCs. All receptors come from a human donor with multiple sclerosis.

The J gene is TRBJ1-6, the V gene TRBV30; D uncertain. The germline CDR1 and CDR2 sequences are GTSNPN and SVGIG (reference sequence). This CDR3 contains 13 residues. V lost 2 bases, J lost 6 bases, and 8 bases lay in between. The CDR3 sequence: CAWSPQPNSPLHF. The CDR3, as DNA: TGTGCCTGGAGTCCACAGCCTAATTCACCCCTCCACTTT.

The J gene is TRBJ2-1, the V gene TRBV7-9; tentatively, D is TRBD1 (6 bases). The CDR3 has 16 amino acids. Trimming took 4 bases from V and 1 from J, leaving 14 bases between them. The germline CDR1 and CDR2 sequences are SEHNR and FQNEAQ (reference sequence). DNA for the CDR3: TGTGCCAGCAGCTCCCGGACAGTTCCTTCCTACAATGAGCAGTTCTTC. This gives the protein CASSSRTVPSYNEQFF.

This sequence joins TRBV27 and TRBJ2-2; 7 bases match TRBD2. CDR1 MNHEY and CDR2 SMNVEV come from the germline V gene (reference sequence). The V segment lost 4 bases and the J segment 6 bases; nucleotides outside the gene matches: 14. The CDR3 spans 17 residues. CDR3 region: CASSSSSGGGTAGELFF. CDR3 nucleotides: TGTGCCAGCAGTTCCTCTAGCGGCGGGGGAACCGCCGGGGAGCTGTTTTTT.

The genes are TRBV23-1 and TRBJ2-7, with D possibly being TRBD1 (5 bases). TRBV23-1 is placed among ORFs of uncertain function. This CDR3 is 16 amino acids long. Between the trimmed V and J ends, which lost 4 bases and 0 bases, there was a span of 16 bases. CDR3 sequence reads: CASSLTNRQLSYEQYF. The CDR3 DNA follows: TGCGCCAGCAGTCTGACCAATCGACAGCTCTCCTACGAGCAGTACTTC.

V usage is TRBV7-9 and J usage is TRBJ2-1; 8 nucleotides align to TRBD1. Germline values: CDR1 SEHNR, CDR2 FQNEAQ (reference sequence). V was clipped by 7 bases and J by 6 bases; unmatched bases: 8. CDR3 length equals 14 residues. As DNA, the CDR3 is TGTGCCAGCACCGATCAGGGGGCTGGCAATGAGCAGTTCTTC. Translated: CASTDQGAGNEQFF. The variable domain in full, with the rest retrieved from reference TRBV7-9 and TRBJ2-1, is DTGVSQNPRHKITKRGQNVTFRCDPISEHNRLYWYRQTLGQGPEFLTYFQNEAQLEKSRLLSDRFSAERPKGSFSTLEIQRTEQGDSAMYLCASTDQGAGNEQFFGPGTRLTVL.

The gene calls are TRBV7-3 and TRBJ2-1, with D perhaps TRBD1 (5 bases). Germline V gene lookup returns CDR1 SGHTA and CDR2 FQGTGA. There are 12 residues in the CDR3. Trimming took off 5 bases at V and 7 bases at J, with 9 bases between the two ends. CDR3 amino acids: CASSDDSNEQFF. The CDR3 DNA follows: TGTGCCAGCAGCGACGACAGTAATGAGCAGTTCTTC.

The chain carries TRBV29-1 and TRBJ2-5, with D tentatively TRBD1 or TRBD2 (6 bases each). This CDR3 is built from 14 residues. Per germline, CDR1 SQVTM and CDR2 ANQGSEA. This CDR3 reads CRVGAGRLQETQYF. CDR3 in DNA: TGCAGAGTGGGGGCAGGGAGGCTTCAAGAGACCCAGTACTTC.

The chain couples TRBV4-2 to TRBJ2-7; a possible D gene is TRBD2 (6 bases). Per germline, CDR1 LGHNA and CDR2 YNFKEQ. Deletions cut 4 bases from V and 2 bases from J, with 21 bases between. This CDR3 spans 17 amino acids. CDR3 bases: TGTGCCAGCAGCCGCGGCATCCCGATAGCGGAGGCCTACGAGCAGTACTTC. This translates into CASSRGIPIAEAYEQYF.

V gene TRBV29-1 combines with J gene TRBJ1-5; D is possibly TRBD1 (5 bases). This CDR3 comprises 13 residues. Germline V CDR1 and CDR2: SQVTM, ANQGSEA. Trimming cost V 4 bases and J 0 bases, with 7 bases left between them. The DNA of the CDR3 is TGCAGCGTTGCAAGGGGTAGCAATCAGCCCCAGCATTTT. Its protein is CSVARGSNQPQHF.

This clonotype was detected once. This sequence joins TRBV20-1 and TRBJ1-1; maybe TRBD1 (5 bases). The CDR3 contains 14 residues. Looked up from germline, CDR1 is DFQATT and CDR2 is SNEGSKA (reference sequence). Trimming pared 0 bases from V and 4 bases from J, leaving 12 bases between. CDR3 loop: CSARDSRASTEAFF. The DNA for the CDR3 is TGCAGTGCTAGAGATTCCAGGGCTTCCACTGAAGCTTTCTTT.

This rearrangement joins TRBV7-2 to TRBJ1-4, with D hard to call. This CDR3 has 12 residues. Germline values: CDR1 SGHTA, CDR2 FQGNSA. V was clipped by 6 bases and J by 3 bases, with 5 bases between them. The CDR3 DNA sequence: TGTGCCAGCAGTTCGGCTAATGAAAAACTGTTTTTT. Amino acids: CASSSANEKLFF. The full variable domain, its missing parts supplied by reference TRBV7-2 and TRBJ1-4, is GAGVSQSPSNKVTEKGKDVELRCDPISGHTALYWYRQSLGQGLEFLIYFQGNSAPDKSGLPSDRFSAERTGGSVSTLTIQRTQQEDSAVYLCASSSANEKLFFGSGTQLSVL.

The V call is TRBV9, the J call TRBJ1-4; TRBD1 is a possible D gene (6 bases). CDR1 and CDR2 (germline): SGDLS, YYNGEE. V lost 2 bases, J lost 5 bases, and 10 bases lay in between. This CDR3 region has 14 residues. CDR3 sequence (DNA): TGTGCCAGCAGCGTGGACAGCAAGAATGAAAAACTGTTTTTT. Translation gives CASSVDSKNEKLFF.

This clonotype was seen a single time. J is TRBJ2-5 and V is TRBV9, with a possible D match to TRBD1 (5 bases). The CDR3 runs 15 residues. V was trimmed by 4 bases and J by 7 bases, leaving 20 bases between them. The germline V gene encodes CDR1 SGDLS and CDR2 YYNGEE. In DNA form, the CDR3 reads TGTGCCAGCAGCTCCTTAGAATGGGGCAGAGGGACCCAGTACTTC. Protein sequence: CASSSLEWGRGTQYF.

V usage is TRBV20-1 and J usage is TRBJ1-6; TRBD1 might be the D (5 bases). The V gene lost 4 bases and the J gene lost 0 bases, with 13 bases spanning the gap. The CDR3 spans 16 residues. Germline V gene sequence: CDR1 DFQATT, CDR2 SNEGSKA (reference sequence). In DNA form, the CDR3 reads TGCAGTGCTATTCCCGGGACGAGCTCCTATAATTCACCCCTCCACTTT. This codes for CSAIPGTSSYNSPLHF.

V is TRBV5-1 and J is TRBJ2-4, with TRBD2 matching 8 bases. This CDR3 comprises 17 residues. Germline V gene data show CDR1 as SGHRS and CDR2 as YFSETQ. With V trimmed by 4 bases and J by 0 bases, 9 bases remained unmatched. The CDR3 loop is CASSPRAGEIAKNIQYF. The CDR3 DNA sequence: TGCGCCAGCAGCCCCCGAGCGGGGGAGATAGCCAAAAACATTCAGTACTTC.

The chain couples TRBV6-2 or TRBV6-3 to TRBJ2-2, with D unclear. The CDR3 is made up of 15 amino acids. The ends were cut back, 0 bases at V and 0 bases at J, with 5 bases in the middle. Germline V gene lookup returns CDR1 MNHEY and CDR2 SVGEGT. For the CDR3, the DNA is TGTGCCAGCAGTTACTCCGAGTCGAACACCGGGGAGCTGTTTTTT. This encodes CASSYSESNTGELFF.